The text below deals with one T cell receptor (beta chain). Antigen: not known. CDR3 length equals 13 residues. The J segment lost 7 bases and the V segment lost 7 bases, leaving 9 bases of the junction unmatched. The germline V gene encodes CDR1 SQVTM and CDR2 ANQGSEA. The data were taken from a study of CD8+CD57+ T cells in acquired aplastic anemia. Study-level information: When averaged, DNA from sorted CD4+ and CD8+ cells came to approximately 3.2 ug.

CD8+CD57+ cell expansion, shown by flow cytometry, had occurred in the patients selected for sequencing. Severe acquired aplastic anemia was diagnosed in all patients. Study-wide results and caveats: No significant patient-versus-control difference appeared in CD8+ Simpson's diversity.

Genomic DNA constituted the template upon which TCR beta VDJ and CDR3 profiling was performed. Via MiXCR, TCRdb re-called the reads, giving one row per CDR3 protein. Of roughly 120,000 distinct CDR3 sequences listed, under 60% are singletons. The gene calls are TRBV29-1 and TRBJ2-7, with 11 bases that match TRBD2. What was sequenced was sorted CD4+, CD8+, or CD8+CD57+ T cells (not recorded which) from PBMCs. This TCR derives from a human donor with aplastic anemia. CDR3 nucleotide sequence: TGCAGCGCCAGACTAGCGGGACACCTTGAGCAGTACTTC. Protein sequence: CSARLAGHLEQYF.